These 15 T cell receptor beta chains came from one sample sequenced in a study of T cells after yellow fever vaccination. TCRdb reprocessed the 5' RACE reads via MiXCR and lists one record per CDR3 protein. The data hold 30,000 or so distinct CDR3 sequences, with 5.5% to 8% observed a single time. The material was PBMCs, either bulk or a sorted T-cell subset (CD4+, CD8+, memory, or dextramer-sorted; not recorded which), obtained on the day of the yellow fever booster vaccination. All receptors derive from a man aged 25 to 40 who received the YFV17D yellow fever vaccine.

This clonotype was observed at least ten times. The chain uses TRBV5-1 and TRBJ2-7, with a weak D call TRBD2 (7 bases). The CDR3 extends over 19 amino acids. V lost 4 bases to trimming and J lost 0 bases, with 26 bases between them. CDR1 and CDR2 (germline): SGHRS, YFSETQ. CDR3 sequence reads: CASSLGGPGAGTNSYEQYF. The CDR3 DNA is TGCGCCAGCAGCCTTGGGGGCCCAGGTGCGGGGACTAACTCCTACGAGCAGTACTTC.

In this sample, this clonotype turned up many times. The CDR3 region is CASSQDQTGGGTEAFF. The DNA for the CDR3 is TGTGCCAGCAGCCAAGACCAGACAGGAGGTGGGACTGAAGCTTTCTTT. V and J are TRBV4-2 and TRBJ1-1; D may be TRBD1 (6 bases). V lost 0 bases and J 5 bases, leaving 16 bases between the germline ends. CDR1 is LGHNA and CDR2 is YNFKEQ in the germline V gene. The CDR3 sequence is 16 residues long.

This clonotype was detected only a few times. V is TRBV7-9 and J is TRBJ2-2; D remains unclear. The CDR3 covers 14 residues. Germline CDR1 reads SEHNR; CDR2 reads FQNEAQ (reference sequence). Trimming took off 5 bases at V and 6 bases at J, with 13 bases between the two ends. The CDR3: CASSLVAVPGELFF. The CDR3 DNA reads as TGTGCCAGCAGCCTCGTCGCCGTCCCCGGGGAGCTGTTTTTT.

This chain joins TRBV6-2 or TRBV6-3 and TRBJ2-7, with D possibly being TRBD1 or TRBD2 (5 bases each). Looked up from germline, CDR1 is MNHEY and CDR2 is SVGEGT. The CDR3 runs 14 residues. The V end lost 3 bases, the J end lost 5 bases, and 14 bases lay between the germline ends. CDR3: CASSYRGVINEQYF. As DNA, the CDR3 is TGTGCCAGCAGTTATAGAGGGGTGATCAACGAGCAGTACTTC.

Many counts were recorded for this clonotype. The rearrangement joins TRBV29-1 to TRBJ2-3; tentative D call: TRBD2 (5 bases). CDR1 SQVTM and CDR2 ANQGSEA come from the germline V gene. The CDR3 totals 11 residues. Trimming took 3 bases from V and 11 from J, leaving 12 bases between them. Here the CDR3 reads CSVEAGRRQYF. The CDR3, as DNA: TGCAGCGTTGAGGCGGGTAGGAGGCAGTATTTT.

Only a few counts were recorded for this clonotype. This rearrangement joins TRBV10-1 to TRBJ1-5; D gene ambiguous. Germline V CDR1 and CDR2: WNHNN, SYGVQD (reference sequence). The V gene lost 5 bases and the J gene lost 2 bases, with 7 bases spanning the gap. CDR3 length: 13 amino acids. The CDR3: CASSRERNQPQHF. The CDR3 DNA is TGCGCCAGCAGTCGAGAGCGCAATCAGCCCCAGCATTTT.

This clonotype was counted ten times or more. The CDR3 DNA reads as TGTGCCAGCTCACTTACTTCCGATCAGCCCCAGCATTTT. Translation: CASSLTSDQPQHF. The chain recombines TRBV18 with TRBJ1-5; D unresolved. Germline-derived CDR1 and CDR2 are KGHSH and LQKENI. This CDR3 region has 13 residues. The ends were cut back, 4 bases at V and 5 bases at J, with 9 bases in the middle. The whole variable domain, remainder taken from reference TRBV18 and TRBJ1-5, is NAGVMQNPRHLVRRRGQEARLRCSPMKGHSHVYWYRQLPEEGLKFMVYLQKENIIDESGMPKERFSAEFPKEGPSILRIQQVVRGDSAAYFCASSLTSDQPQHFGDGTRLSIL.

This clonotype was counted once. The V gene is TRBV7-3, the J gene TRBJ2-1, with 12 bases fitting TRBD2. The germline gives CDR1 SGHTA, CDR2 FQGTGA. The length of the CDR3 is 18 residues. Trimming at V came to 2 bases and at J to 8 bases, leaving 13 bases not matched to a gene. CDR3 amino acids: CASSLLPPTSGSFDEQFF. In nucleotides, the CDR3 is TGTGCCAGCAGCTTATTACCTCCGACTAGCGGGAGTTTCGATGAGCAGTTCTTC.

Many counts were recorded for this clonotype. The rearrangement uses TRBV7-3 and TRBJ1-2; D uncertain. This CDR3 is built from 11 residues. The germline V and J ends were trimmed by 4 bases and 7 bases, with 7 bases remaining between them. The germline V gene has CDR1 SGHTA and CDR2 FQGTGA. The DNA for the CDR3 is TGTGCCAGCAGCTCCGGACCTGGCTACACCTTC. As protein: CASSSGPGYTF.

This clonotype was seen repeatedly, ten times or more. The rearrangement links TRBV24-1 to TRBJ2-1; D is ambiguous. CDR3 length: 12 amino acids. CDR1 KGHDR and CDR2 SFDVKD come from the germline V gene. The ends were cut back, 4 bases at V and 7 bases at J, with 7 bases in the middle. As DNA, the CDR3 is TGTGCCACCAGTGAAAACGGTAATGAGCAGTTCTTC. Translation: CATSENGNEQFF.

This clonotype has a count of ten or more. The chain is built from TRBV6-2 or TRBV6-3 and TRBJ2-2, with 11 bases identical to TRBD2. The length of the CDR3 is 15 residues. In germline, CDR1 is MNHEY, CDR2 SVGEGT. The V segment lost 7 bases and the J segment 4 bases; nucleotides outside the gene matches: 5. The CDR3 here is CASITSGSPTGELFF. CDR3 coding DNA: TGTGCCAGCATTACTAGCGGGAGTCCCACCGGGGAGCTGTTTTTT.

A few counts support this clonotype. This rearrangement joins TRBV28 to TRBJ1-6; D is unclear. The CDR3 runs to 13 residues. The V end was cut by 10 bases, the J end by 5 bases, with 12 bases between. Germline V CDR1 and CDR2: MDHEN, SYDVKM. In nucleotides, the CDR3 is TGTGCCACTTTACCCTGGGATAATTCACCCCTCCACTTT. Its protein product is CATLPWDNSPLHF.

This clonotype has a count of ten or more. The CDR3 bases are TGTGCCAGCAGTGGGGACAGAATGAACTATGGCTACACCTTC. This encodes CASSGDRMNYGYTF. The J gene is TRBJ1-2, the V gene TRBV2, with 7 bases matching TRBD1. Germline trimming cut 4 bases from V and 2 bases from J; bases unmatched to any gene: 4. Germline V gene sequence: CDR1 SNHLY, CDR2 FYNNEI. The CDR3 covers 14 residues.

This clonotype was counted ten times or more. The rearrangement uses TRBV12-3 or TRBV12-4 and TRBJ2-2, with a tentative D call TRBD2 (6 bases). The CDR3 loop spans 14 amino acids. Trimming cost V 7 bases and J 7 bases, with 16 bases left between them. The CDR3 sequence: CASTLGMGGGELFF. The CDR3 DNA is TGTGCCAGCACCCTGGGAATGGGAGGCGGGGAGCTGTTTTTT.

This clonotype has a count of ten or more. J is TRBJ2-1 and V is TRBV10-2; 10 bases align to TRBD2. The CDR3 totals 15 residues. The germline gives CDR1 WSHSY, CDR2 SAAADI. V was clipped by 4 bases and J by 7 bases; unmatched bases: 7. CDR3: CASSGPGLAENEQFF. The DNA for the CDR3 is TGCGCCAGCAGTGGACCCGGACTAGCGGAAAATGAGCAGTTCTTC.